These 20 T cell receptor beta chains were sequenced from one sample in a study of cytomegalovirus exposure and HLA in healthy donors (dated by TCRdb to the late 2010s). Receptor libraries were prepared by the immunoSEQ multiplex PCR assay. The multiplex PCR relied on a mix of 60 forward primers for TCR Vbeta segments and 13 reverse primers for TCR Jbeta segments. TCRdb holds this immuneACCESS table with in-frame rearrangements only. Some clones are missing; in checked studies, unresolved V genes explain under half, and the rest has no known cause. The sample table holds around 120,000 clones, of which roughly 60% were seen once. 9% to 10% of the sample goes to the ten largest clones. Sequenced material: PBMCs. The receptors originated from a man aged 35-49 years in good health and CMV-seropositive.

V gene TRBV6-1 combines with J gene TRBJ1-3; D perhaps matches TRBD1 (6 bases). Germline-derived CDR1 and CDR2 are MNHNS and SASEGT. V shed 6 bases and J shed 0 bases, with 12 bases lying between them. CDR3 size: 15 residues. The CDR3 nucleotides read TGTGCCAGCAGCAGACAGGCGCTCTCTGGAAACACCATATATTTT. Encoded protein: CASSRQALSGNTIYF.

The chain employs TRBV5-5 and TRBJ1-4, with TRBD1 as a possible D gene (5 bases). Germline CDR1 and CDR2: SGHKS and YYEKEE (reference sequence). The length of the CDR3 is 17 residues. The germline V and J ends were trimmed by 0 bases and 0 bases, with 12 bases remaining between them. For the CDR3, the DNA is TGTGCCAGCAGCTTGGCCCGGGGGTTTGCAACTAATGAAAAACTGTTTTTT. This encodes CASSLARGFATNEKLFF.

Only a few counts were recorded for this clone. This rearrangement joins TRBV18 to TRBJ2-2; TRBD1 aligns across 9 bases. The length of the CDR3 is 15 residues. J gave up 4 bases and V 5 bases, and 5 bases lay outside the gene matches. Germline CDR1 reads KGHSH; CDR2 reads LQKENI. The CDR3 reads CASSRTGAPTGELFF. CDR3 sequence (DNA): TGTGCCAGCTCAAGGACAGGGGCTCCCACCGGGGAGCTGTTTTTT.

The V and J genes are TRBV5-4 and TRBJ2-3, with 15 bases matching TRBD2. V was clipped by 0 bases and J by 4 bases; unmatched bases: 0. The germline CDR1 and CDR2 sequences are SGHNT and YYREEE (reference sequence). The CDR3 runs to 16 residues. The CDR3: CASSLGTSGGADTQYF. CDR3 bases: TGTGCCAGCAGCTTGGGGACTAGCGGGGGGGCAGATACGCAGTATTTT.

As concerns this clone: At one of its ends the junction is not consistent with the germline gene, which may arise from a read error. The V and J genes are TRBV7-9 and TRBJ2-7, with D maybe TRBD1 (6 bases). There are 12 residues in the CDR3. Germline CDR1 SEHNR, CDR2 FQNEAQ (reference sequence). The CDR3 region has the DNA TGTTCCAGCAGCTTAAGGGGGTACGAGCAGTACTTC. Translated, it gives CSSSLRGYEQYF. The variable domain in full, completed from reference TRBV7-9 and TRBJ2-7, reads DTGVSQNPRHKITKRGQNVTFRCDPISEHNRLYWYRQTLGQGPEFLTYFQNEAQLEKSRLLSDRFSAERPKGSFSTLEIQRTEQGDSAMYLCSSSLRGYEQYFGPGTRLTVT.

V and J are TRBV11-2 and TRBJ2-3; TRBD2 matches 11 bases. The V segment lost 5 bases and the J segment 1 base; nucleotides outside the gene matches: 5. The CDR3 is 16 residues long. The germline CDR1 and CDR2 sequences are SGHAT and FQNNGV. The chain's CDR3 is CASSKLAGARTDTQYF. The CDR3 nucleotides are TGTGCCAGCAGCAAACTAGCGGGGGCGCGCACAGATACGCAGTATTTT.

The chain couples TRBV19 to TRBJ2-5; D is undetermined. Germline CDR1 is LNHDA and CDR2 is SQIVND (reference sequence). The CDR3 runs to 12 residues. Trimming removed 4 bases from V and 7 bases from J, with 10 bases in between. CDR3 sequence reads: CASSTGPRTQYF. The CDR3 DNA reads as TGTGCCAGTAGTACAGGCCCCAGGACCCAGTACTTC.

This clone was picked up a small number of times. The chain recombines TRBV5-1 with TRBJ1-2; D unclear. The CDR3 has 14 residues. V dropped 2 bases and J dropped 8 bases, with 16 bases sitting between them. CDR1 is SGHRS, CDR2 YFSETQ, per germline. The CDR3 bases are TGCGCCAGCAGCTTATTTAGTAAGGGAGAAGGCTACACCTTC. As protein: CASSLFSKGEGYTF.

This CDR3 is CASSEVTSKSYEQYF. In nucleotides, the CDR3 is TGTGCCAGCAGTGAAGTCACTAGCAAATCCTACGAGCAGTACTTC. The gene calls are TRBV2 and TRBJ2-7; TRBD2 might be the D (6 bases). V was shortened by 1 base and J by 1 base, with 11 bases between the two germline ends. Germline lookup yields CDR1 SNHLY and CDR2 FYNNEI. The CDR3 has 15 amino acids.

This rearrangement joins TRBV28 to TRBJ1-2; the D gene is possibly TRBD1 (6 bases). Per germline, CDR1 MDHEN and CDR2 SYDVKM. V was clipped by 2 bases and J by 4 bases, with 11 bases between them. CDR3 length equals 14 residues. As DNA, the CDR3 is TGTGCCAGCAGTTTAAGTCGGACAGTCTATGGCTACACCTTC. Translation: CASSLSRTVYGYTF.

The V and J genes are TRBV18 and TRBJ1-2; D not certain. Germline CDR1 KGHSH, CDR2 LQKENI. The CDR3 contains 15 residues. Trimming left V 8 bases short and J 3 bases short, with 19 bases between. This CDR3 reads CASATSVRLDYGYTF. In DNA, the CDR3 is TGTGCCAGCGCCACGTCAGTCCGCCTAGACTATGGCTACACCTTC.

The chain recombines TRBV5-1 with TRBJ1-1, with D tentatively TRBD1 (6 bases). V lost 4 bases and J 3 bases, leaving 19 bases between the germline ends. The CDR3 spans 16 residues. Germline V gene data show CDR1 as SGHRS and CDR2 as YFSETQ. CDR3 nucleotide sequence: TGCGCCAGCAGCCCCTGGGACACGGTTGGGGACACTGAAGCTTTCTTT. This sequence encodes CASSPWDTVGDTEAFF.

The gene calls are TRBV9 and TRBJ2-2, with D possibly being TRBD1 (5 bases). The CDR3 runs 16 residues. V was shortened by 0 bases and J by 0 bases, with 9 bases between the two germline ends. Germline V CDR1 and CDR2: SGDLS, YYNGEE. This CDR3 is CASSVGADTNTGELFF. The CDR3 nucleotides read TGTGCCAGCAGCGTAGGGGCGGACACGAACACCGGGGAGCTGTTTTTT.

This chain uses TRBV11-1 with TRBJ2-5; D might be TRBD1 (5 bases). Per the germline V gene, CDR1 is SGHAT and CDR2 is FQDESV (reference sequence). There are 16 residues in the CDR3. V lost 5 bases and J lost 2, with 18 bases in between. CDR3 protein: CASSLSVGASQETQYF. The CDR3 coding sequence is TGTGCCAGCAGCCTCTCGGTAGGGGCAAGTCAAGAGACCCAGTACTTC.

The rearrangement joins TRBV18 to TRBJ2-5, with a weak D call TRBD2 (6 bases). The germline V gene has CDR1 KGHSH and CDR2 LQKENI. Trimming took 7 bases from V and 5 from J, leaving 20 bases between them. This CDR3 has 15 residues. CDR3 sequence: CASLVRAGPKETQYF. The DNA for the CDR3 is TGTGCCAGCTTAGTCCGAGCGGGCCCGAAGGAGACCCAGTACTTC.

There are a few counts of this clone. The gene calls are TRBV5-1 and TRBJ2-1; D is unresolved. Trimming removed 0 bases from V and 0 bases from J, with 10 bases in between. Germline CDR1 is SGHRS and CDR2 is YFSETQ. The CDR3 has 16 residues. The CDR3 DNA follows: TGCGCCAGCAGCTTGGACCCTTCCAGCTCCTACAATGAGCAGTTCTTC. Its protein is CASSLDPSSSYNEQFF.

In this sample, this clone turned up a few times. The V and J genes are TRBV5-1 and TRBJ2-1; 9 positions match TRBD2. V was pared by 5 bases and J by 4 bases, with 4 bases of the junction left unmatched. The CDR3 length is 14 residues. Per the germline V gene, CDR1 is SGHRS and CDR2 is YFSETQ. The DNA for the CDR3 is TGCGCCAGCAGGGTAGCGGGAGTTTACAATGAGCAGTTCTTC. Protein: CASRVAGVYNEQFF.

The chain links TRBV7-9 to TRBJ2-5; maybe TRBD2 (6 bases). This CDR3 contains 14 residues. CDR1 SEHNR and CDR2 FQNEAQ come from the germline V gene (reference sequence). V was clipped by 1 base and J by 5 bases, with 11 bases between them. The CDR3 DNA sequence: TGTGCCAGCAGCTTAGAGGAGGGTTTCGAGACCCAGTACTTC. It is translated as CASSLEEGFETQYF.

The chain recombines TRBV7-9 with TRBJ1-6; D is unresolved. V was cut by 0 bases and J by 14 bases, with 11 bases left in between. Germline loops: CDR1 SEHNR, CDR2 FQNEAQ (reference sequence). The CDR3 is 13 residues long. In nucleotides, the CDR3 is TGTGCCAGCAGCTTAGCAGGGTCGGAGGCCCTCCACTTT. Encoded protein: CASSLAGSEALHF. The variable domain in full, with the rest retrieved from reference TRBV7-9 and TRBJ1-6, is DTGVSQNPRHKITKRGQNVTFRCDPISEHNRLYWYRQTLGQGPEFLTYFQNEAQLEKSRLLSDRFSAERPKGSFSTLEIQRTEQGDSAMYLCASSLAGSEALHFGNGTRLTVT.

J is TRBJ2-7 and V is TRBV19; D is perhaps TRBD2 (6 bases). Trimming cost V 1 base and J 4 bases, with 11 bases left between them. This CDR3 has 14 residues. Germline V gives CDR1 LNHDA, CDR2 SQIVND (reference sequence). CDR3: CASSIGRRDYEQYF. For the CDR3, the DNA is TGTGCCAGTAGTATAGGTCGGAGGGATTACGAGCAGTACTTC. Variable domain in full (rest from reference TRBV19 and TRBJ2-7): DGGITQSPKYLFRKEGQNVTLSCEQNLNHDAMYWYRQDPGQGLRLIYYSQIVNDFQKGDIAEGYSVSREKKESFPLTVTSAQKNPTAFYLCASSIGRRDYEQYFGPGTRLTVT.